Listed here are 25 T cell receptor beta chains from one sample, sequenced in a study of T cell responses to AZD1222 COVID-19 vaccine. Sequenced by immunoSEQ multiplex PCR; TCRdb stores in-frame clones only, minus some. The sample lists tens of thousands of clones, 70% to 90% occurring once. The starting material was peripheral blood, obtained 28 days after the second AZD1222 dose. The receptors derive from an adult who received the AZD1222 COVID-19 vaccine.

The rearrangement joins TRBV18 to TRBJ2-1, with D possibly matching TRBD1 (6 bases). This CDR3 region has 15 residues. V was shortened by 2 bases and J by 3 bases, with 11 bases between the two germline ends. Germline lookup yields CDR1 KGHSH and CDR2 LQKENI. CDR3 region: CASSPSTGFYNEQFF. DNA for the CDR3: TGTGCCAGCTCACCATCCACAGGGTTCTACAATGAGCAGTTCTTC.

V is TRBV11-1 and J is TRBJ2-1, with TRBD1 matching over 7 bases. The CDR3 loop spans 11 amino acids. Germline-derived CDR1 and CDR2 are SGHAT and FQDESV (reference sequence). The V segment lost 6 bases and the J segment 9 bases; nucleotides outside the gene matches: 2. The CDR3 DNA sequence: TGTGCCAGCAGAGGGGGCTTTGAGCAGTTCTTC. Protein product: CASRGGFEQFF.

CDR3 nucleotide sequence: TGTGCCAGCAGTGAAGCGGGGGAGGGGCGTTTAGGGGGTCAGCCCCAGCATTTT. Translated: CASSEAGEGRLGGQPQHF. This chain links TRBV6-1 with TRBJ1-5, with D possibly TRBD1 on 6 matching bases. Germline V gene lookup returns CDR1 MNHNS and CDR2 SASEGT. V was pared by 0 bases and J by 6 bases, with 21 bases between. The length of the CDR3 is 18 residues.

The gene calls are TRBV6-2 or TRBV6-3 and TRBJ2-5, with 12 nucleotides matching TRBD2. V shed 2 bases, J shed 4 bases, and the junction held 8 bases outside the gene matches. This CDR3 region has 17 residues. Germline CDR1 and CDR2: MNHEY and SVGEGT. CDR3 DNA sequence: TGTGCCAGCAGTTACCCGACTAGCGGGAGAAGGGGAGAGACCCAGTACTTC. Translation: CASSYPTSGRRGETQYF.

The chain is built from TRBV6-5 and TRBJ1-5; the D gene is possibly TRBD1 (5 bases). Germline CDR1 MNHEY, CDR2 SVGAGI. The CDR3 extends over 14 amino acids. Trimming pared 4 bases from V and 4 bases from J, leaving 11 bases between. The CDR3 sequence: CASSSTRVNQPQHF. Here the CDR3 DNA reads TGTGCCAGCAGTTCCACCAGGGTTAATCAGCCCCAGCATTTT.

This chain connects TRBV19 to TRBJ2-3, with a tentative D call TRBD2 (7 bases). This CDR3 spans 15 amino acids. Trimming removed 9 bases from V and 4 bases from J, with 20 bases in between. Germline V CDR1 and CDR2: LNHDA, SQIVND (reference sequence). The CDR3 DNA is TGTGCCAGCGCCCTAGAGGGGGGGGCCCCAGATACGCAGTATTTT. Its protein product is CASALEGGAPDTQYF.

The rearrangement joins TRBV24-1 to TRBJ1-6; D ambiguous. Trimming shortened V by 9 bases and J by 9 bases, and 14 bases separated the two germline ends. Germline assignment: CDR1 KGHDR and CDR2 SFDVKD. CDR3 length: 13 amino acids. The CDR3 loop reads CATQVEGGSPLHF. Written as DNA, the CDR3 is TGTGCCACCCAAGTGGAGGGTGGTTCACCCCTCCACTTT.

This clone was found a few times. The CDR3 here is CASSYRAGYTEAFF. CDR3 DNA: TGTGCCAGCAGTTACAGGGCGGGGTACACTGAAGCTTTCTTT. The V and J genes are TRBV6-5 and TRBJ1-1; D is uncertain. Germline V lookup: CDR1 MNHEY, CDR2 SVGAGI. The V gene lost 2 bases and the J gene lost 3 bases, with 10 bases spanning the gap. The CDR3 contains 14 residues.

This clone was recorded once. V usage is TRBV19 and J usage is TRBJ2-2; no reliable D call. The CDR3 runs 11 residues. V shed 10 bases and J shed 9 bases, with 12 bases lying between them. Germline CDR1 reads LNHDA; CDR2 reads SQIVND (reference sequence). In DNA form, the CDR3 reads TGTGCCACGTATAGTTCAAGGGAGCTGTTTTTT. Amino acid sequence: CATYSSRELFF.

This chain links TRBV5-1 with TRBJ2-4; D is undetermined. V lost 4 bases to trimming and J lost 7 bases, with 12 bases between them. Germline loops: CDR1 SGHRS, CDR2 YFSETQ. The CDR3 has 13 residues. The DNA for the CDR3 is TGCGCCAGCAGCATCCCCCCCTCGAACATTCAGTACTTC. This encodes CASSIPPSNIQYF.

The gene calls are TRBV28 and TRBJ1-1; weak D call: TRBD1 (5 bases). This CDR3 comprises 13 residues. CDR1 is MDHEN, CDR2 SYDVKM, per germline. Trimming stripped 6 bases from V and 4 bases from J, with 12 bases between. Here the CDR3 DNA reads TGTGCCAGCAGAGTTGGGGGTAGCACTGAAGCTTTCTTT. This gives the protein CASRVGGSTEAFF.

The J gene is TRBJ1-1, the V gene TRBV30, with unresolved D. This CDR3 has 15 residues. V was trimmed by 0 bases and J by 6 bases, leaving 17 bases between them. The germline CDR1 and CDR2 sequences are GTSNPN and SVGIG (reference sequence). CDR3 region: CAWSVNGLGGAEAFF. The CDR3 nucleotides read TGTGCCTGGAGTGTAAACGGACTAGGCGGGGCTGAAGCTTTCTTT.

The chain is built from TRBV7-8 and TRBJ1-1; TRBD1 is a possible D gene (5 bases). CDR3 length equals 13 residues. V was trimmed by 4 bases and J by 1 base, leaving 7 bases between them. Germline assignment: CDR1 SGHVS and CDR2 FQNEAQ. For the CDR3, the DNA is TGTGCCAGCAGCTGGGGGAGGAACACTGAAGCTTTCTTT. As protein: CASSWGRNTEAFF.

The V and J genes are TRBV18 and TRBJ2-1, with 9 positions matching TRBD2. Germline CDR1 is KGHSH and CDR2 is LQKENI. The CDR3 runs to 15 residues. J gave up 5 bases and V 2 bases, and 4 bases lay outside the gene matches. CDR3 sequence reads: CASSPGTSRNNEQFF. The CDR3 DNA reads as TGTGCCAGCTCACCAGGGACTAGCAGAAACAATGAGCAGTTCTTC.

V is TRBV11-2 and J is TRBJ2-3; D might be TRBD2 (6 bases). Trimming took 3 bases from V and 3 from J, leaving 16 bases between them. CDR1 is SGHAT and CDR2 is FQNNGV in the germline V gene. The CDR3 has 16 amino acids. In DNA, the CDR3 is TGTGCCAGCAGCTTGTTTCCAGGCGGACTAACAGATACGCAGTATTTT. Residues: CASSLFPGGLTDTQYF.

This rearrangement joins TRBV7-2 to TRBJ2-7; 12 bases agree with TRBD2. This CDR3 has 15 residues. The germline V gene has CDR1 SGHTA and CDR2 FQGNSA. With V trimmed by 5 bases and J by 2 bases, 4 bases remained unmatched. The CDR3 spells CASSIGTSGPYEQYF. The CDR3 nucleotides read TGTGCCAGCAGCATTGGGACTAGCGGGCCCTACGAGCAGTACTTC.

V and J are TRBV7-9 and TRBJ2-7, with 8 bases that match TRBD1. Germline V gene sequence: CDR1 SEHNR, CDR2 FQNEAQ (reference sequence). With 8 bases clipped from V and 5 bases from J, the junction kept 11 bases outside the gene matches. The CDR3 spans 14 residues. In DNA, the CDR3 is TGTGCCAGCGTCCCAGACAGGGGAGGAGACGAGCAGTACTTC. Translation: CASVPDRGGDEQYF.

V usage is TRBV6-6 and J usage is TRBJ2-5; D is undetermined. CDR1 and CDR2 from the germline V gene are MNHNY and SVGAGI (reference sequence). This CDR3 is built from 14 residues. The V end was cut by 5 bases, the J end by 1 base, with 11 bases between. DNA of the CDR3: TGTGCCAGCAGTCCCTTTGGGGTCCAAGAGACCCAGTACTTC. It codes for CASSPFGVQETQYF.

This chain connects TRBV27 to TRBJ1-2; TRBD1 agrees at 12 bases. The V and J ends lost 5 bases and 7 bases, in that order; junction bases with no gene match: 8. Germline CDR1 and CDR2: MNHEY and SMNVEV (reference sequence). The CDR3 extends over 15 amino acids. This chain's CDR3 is CASSRPGQGAFGYTF. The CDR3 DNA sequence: TGTGCCAGCAGTAGACCGGGACAGGGGGCGTTTGGCTACACCTTC.

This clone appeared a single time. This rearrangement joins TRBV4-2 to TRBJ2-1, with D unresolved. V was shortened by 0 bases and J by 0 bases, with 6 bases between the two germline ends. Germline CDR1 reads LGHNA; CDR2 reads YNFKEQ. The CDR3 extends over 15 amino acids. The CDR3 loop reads CASSQDLSSYNEQFF. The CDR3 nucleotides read TGTGCCAGCAGCCAAGACTTGAGCTCCTACAATGAGCAGTTCTTC.

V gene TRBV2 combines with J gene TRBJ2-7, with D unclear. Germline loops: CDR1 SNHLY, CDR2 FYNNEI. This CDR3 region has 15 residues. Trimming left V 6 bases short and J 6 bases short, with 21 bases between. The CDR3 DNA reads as TGTGCCAGCAGGGACCGGGCCCCGCCACCGTCCGAGCAGTACGTC. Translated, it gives CASRDRAPPPSEQYV.

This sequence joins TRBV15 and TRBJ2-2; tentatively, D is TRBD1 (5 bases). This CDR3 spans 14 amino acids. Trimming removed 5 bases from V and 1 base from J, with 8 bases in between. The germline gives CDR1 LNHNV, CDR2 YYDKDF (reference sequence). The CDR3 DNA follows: TGTGCCACCAGCGTGACAGAGAACACCGGGGAGCTGTTTTTT. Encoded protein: CATSVTENTGELFF.

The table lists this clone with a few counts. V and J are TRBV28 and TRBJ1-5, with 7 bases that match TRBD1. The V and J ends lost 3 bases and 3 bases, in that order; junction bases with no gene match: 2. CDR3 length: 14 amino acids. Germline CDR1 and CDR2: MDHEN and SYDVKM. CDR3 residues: CASSLGTVNQPQHF. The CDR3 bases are TGTGCCAGCAGTTTGGGGACAGTCAATCAGCCCCAGCATTTT. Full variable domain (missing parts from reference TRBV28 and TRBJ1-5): DVKVTQSSRYLVKRTGEKVFLECVQDMDHENMFWYRQDPGLGLRLIYFSYDVKMKEKGDIPEGYSVSREKKERFSLILESASTNQTSMYLCASSLGTVNQPQHFGDGTRLSIL.

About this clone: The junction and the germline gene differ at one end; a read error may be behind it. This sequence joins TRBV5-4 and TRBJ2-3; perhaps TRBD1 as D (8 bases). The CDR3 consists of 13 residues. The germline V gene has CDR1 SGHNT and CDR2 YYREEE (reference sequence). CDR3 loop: CASSLDRGGNMNF. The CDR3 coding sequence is TGTGCCAGCAGCTTGGACAGGGGGGGCAATATGAATTTT.

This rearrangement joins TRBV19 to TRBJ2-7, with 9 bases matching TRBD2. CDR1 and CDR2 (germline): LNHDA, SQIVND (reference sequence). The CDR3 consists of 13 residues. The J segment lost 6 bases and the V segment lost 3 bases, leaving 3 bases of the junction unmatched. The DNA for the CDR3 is TGTGCCAGTAGTATTGCGGGAGGGGGCGAGCAGTACTTC. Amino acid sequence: CASSIAGGGEQYF.